This passage covers 2 T cell receptor beta chains from one sample sequenced in a study of cytomegalovirus exposure and HLA in healthy donors. The PCR made use of 60 Vbeta and 13 Jbeta primers. The repertoire was sequenced with immunoSEQ multiplex PCR; TCRdb's copy has only in-frame clones and lacks some. The repertoire holds over 100,000 clones, with 50% to 75% as singletons. Specimen: PBMCs. These TCRs come from a woman aged 40-49 years in good health and CMV-seropositive.

J is TRBJ2-3 and V is TRBV11-3, with 8 positions matching TRBD2. The CDR3 totals 17 residues. Germline trimming cut 4 bases from V and 5 bases from J; bases unmatched to any gene: 14. Germline V gives CDR1 SGHNT, CDR2 YENEEA. CDR3 sequence (DNA): TGTGCCAGCAGCTCCCGAAGGGTCGGGGGGGCCGGAGATACGCAGTATTTT. It yields the protein CASSSRRVGGAGDTQYF. The full variable domain, rest sourced from reference TRBV11-3 and TRBJ2-3, is EAGVVQSPRYKIIEKKQPVAFWCNPISGHNTLYWYLQNLGQGPELLIRYENEEAVDDSQLPKDRFSAERLKGVDSTLKIQPAELGDSAVYLCASSSRRVGGAGDTQYFGPGTRLTVL.

The rearrangement uses TRBV19 and TRBJ1-5, with D possibly matching TRBD1 (6 bases). V was shortened by 5 bases and J by 4 bases, with 21 bases between the two germline ends. Germline lookup yields CDR1 LNHDA and CDR2 SQIVND (reference sequence). CDR3 length equals 17 residues. In DNA form, the CDR3 reads TGTGCCAGTAGTGCCCGGGGCAGGGGCCACAATAATCAGCCCCAGCATTTT. The encoded protein is CASSARGRGHNNQPQHF. Combining the CDR3 with reference TRBV19 and TRBJ1-5 gives the whole variable domain DGGITQSPKYLFRKEGQNVTLSCEQNLNHDAMYWYRQDPGQGLRLIYYSQIVNDFQKGDIAEGYSVSREKKESFPLTVTSAQKNPTAFYLCASSARGRGHNNQPQHFGDGTRLSIL.